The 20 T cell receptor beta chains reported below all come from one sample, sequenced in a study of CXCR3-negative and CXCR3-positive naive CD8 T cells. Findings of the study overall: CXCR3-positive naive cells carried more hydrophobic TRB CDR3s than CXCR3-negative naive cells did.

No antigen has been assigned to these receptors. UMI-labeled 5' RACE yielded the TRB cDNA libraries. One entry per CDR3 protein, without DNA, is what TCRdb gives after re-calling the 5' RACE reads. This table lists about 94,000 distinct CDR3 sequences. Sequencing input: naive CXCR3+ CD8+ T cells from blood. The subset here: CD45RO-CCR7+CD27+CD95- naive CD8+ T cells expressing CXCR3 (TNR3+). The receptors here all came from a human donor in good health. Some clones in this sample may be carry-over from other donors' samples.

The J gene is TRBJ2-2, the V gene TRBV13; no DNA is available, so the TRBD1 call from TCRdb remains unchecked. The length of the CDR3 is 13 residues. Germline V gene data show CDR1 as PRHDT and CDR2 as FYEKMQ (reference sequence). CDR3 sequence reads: CASSSDRPGELFF. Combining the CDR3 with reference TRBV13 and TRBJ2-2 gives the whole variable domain AAGVIQSPRHLIKEKRETATLKCYPIPRHDTVYWYQQGPGQDPQFLISFYEKMQSDKGSIPDRFSAQQFSDYHSELNMSSLELGDSALYFCASSSDRPGELFFGEGSRLTVL.

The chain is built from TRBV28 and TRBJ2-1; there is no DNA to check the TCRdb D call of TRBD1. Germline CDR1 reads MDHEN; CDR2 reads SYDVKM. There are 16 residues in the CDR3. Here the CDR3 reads CASSTLPRTGDNEQFF.

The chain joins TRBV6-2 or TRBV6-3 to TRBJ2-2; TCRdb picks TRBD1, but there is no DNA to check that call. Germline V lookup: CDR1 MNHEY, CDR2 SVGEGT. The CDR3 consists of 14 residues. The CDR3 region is CASGGTANTGELFF.

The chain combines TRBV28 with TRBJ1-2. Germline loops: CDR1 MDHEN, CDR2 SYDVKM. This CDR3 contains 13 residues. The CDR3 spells CASSPTYLYGYTF.

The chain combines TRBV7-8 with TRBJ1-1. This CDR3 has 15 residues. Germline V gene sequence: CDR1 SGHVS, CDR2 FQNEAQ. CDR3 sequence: CASSFPGPAQTEAFF.

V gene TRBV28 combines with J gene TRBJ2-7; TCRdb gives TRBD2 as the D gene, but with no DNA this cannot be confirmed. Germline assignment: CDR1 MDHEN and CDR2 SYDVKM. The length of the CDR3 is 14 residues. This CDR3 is CASEGERVPYEQYF.

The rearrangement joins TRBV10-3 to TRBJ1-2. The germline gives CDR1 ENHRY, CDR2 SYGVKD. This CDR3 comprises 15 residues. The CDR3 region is CAISALSTANYGYTF.

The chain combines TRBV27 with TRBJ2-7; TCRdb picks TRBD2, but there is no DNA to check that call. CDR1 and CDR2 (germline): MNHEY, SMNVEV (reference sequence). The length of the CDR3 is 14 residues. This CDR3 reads CASSLGPREYEQYF.

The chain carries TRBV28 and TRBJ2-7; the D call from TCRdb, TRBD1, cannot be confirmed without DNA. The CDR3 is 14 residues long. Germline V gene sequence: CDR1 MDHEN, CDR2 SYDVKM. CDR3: CASSFQGGLYEQYF.

The CDR3 reads CAISESAGTYQETQYF. V is TRBV10-3 and J is TRBJ2-5; TCRdb's D gene call, TRBD2, goes unchecked for lack of DNA. The CDR3 totals 16 residues. Germline CDR1 is ENHRY and CDR2 is SYGVKD.

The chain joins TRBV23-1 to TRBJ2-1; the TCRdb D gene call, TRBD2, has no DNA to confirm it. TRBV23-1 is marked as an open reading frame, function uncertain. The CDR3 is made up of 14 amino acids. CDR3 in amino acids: CASSHAGTSNEQFF.

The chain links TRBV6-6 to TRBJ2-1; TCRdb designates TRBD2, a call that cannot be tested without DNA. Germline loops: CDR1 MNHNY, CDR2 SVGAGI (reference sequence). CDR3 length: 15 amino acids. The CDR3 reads CASSYVAGEDYEQFF.

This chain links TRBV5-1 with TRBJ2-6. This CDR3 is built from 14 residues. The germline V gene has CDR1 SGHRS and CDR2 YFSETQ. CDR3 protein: CASSEIPGANVLTF.

CDR3 loop: CASSLSTLGYGYTF. V and J are TRBV27 and TRBJ1-2. CDR3 length equals 14 residues. Per germline, CDR1 MNHEY and CDR2 SMNVEV (reference sequence).

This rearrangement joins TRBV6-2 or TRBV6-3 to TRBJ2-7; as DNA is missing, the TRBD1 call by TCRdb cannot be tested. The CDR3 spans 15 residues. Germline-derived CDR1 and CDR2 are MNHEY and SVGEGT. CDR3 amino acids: CASSYSPAVPYEQYF.

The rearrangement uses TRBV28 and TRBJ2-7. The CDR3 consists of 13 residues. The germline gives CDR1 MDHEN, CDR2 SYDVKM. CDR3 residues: CASSRPTLYEQYF.

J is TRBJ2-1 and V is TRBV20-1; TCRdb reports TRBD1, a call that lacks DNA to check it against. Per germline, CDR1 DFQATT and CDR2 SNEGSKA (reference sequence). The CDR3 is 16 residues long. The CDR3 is CSARPTTGAPYNEQFF.

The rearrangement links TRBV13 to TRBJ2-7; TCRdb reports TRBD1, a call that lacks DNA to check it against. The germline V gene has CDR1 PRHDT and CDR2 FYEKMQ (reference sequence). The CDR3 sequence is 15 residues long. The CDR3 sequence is CASSFGTDRGHEQYF.

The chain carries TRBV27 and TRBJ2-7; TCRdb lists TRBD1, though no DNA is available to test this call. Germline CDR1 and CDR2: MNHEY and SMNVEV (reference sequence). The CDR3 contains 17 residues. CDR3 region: CASSFLDRGRTAYEQYF.

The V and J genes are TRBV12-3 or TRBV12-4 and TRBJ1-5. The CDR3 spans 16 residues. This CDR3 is CASSLGQIVSNQPQHF.